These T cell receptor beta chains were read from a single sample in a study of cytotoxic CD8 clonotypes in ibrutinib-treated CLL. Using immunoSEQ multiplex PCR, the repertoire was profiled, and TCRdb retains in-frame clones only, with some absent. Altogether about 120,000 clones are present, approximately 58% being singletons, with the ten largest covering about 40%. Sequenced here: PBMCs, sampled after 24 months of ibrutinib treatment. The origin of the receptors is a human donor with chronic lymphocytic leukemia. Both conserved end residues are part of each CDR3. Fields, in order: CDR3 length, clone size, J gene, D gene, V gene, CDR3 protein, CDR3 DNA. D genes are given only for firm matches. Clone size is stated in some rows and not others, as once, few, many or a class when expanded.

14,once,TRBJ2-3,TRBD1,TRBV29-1,CSVVLGQGKDTQYF,TGCAGCGTTGTATTAGGACAGGGGAAAGATACGCAGTATTTT
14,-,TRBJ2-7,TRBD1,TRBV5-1,CASSLDRGFYEQYF,TGCGCCAGCAGCTTGGACAGGGGATTCTACGAGCAGTACTTC
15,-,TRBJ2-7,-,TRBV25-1,CASSEYRQVSYEQYF,TGTGCCAGCAGTGAATATAGGCAAGTCTCCTACGAGCAGTACTTC
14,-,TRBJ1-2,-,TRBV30,CAWSVAREVRGYTF,TGTGCCTGGAGTGTTGCCAGGGAAGTGAGGGGCTACACCTTC
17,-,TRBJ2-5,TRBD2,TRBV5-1,CASSRYGQRGHQETQYF,TGCGCCAGCAGCCGTTACGGCCAGCGGGGTCACCAAGAGACCCAGTACTTC
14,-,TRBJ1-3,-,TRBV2,CASRGGGSGNTIYF,TGTGCCAGCAGGGGAGGGGGCTCTGGAAACACCATATATTTT
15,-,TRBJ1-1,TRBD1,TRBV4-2,CASSQDTGQDTEAFF,TGTGCCAGCAGCCAAGATACCGGACAGGACACTGAAGCTTTCTTT
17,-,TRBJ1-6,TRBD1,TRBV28,CASSRWTGAYYNSPLHF,TGTGCCAGCAGCCGGTGGACAGGCGCCTACTATAATTCACCCCTCCACTTT
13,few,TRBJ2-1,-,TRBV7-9,CASSLRTNNEQFF,TGTGCCAGCAGCCTTCGGACTAACAATGAGCAGTTCTTC
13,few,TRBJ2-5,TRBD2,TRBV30,CAWEGGGRETQYF,TGTGCCTGGGAGGGCGGGGGTAGAGAGACCCAGTACTTC
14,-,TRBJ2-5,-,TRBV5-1,CASSLAPGDETQYF,TGCGCCAGCAGCTTGGCCCCCGGGGACGAGACCCAGTACTTC
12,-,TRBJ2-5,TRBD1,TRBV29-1,CSIGTAEETQYF,TGCAGCATCGGGACAGCTGAAGAGACCCAGTACTTC
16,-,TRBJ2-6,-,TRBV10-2,CASRGGTDPGANVLTF,TGCGCCAGCAGGGGAGGGACAGACCCTGGGGCCAACGTCCTGACTTTC
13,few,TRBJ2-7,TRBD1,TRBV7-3,CASSSGTGYEQYF,TGTGCCAGCAGCTCCGGGACAGGCTACGAGCAGTACTTC
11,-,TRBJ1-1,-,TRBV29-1,CSVERDGEAFF,TGCAGCGTTGAACGGGACGGTGAAGCTTTCTTT
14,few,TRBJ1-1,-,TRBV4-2,CASSQDAGGLGAFF,TGTGCCAGCAGCCAAGACGCCGGAGGGTTGGGAGCTTTCTTT
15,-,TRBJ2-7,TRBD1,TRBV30,CAWSGRRGGRYEQYF,TGTGCCTGGAGTGGACGGAGAGGGGGCAGGTACGAGCAGTACTTC
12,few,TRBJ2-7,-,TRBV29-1,CSVVPGAYEQYF,TGCAGCGTTGTGCCGGGCGCCTACGAGCAGTACTTC
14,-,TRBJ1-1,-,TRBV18,CASSVLDRFTEAFF,TGTGCCAGCTCAGTACTAGACAGGTTCACTGAAGCTTTCTTT
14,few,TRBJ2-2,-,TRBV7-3,CASSIGSGTGELFF,TGTGCCAGCAGCATAGGGTCAGGTACCGGGGAGCTGTTTTTT
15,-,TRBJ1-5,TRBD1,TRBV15,CATSRTGTGGQPQHF,TGTGCCACCAGCAGGACAGGGACGGGAGGTCAGCCCCAGCATTTT
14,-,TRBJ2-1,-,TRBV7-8,CASGPRVGVLGQFF,TGTGCCAGCGGCCCCAGGGTAGGGGTTTTAGGGCAGTTCTTC
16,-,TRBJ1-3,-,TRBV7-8,CASTPRVQSSGNTIYF,TGTGCCAGCACCCCGCGGGTACAAAGCTCTGGAAACACCATATATTTT
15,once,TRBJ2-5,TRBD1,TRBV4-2,CASSQGGQREETQYF,TGTGCCAGCAGCCAAGGGGGACAGAGGGAAGAGACCCAGTACTTC
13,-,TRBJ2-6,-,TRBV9,CASRSSGANVLTF,TGTGCCAGCCGATCCTCTGGGGCCAACGTCCTGACTTTC
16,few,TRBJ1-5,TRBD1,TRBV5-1,CASSSGTGTRVEPQHF,TGCGCCAGCAGCTCCGGGACAGGGACGAGGGTTGAGCCCCAGCATTTT
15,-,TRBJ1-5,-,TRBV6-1,CASSEGFEAAQPQHF,TGTGCCAGCAGTGAAGGGTTCGAAGCCGCTCAGCCCCAGCATTTT
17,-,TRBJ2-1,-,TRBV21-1,CASSKGSQGSSYNEQFF,TGTGCCAGCAGCAAAGGGTCGCAGGGAAGCTCCTACAATGAGCAGTTCTTC
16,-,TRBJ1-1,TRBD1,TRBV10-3,CAISESPGGTGTEAFF,TGTGCCATCAGTGAGTCGCCAGGGGGGACGGGGACTGAAGCTTTCTTT
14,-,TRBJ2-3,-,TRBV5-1,CASRLTGFADTQYF,TGCGCCAGCAGATTGACTGGATTCGCAGATACGCAGTATTTT
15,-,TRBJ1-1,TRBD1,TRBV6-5,CASRPTQGANTEAFF,TGTGCCAGCAGGCCTACACAGGGGGCGAACACTGAAGCTTTCTTT